This passage covers 19 T cell receptor beta chains from one sample sequenced in a study of blood T cells in healthy people across ages (dated by TCRdb to between 2014 and 2017). Library method: 5' RACE. This sample was sequenced with an Illumina HiSeq 2500. The second PCR ran for roughly 7 to 11 cycles and used a J-beta primer mix along with a sample-barcoded 5' primer. The public reads were run again by TCRdb, first through fastp at Q25 and then through MiXCR, and only productive beta chains were kept. A single entry per CDR3 protein holds the most common genes and DNA from its merged rows. For this sample there are hundreds of thousands of distinct CDR3 sequences; 55% to 75% appear just once. Of the sample, 22% falls within the top ten clones. The specimen sequenced was blood. These receptors were collected from a man aged 30 to 39 in good health.

The table lists this clonotype with a few counts. The chain employs TRBV5-5 and TRBJ2-1; D uncertain. The CDR3 spans 15 residues. Germline V lookup: CDR1 SGHKS, CDR2 YYEKEE (reference sequence). Trimming removed 3 bases at V and 3 bases at J, with 13 bases between. CDR3 nucleotides: TGTGCCAGCAGCTCTGGTTTCGGCTACTACAATGAGCAGTTCTTC. This gives the protein CASSSGFGYYNEQFF. Supplemented by reference TRBV5-5 and TRBJ2-1, the full variable domain reads DAGVTQSPTHLIKTRGQQVTLRCSPISGHKSVSWYQQVLGQGPQFIFQYYEKEERGRGNFPDRFSARQFPNYSSELNVNALLLGDSALYLCASSSGFGYYNEQFFGPGTRLTVL.

On this clonotype: A read error may produce the germline difference seen at one junction end. The chain has TRBV28 and TRBJ1-1; D is possibly TRBD1 (5 bases). The CDR3 length is 13 residues. Germline loops: CDR1 MDHEN, CDR2 SYDVKM. CDR3 loop: CKINRDANTEAFF. The DNA for the CDR3 is TGCAAAATAAACCGGGACGCCAACACTGAAGCTTTCTTT.

This chain connects TRBV12-3 or TRBV12-4 to TRBJ2-5; D perhaps matches TRBD2 (5 bases). Trimming pared 6 bases from V and 5 bases from J, leaving 13 bases between. The CDR3 covers 13 residues. In DNA form, the CDR3 reads TGTGCCAGCAGCGGTAGCGAGAGGGAGACCCAGTACTTC. This gives the protein CASSGSERETQYF.

J is TRBJ2-1 and V is TRBV7-2; 7 nucleotides line up with TRBD2. Germline V gene sequence: CDR1 SGHTA, CDR2 FQGNSA. The CDR3 is 15 amino acids. V shed 1 base, J shed 7 bases, and the junction held 7 bases outside the gene matches. The CDR3 sequence: CASSLGRRRENEQFF. CDR3 DNA: TGTGCCAGCAGCTTAGGTAGGCGGCGGGAGAATGAGCAGTTCTTC.

The chain carries TRBV20-1 and TRBJ2-3; D is ambiguous. Trimming took off 3 bases at V and 2 bases at J, with 12 bases between the two ends. The CDR3 covers 14 residues. Germline assignment: CDR1 DFQATT and CDR2 SNEGSKA (reference sequence). CDR3 DNA: TGCAGTGCTAGTTTGGCGGCGTACACAGATACGCAGTATTTT. Translation: CSASLAAYTDTQYF.

V gene TRBV12-3 or TRBV12-4 combines with J gene TRBJ2-3; D possibly corresponds to TRBD2 (6 bases). Trimming stripped 9 bases from V and 2 bases from J, with 12 bases between. This CDR3 spans 13 amino acids. Here the CDR3 reads CASMEGPTDTQYF. The CDR3 coding sequence is TGTGCCAGTATGGAGGGTCCCACAGATACGCAGTATTTT.

The rearrangement joins TRBV5-1 to TRBJ2-1; perhaps TRBD2 as D (6 bases). In germline, CDR1 is SGHRS, CDR2 YFSETQ. The length of the CDR3 is 12 residues. V was trimmed by 5 bases and J by 7 bases, leaving 10 bases between them. The CDR3 coding sequence is TGCGCCAGCAGACGGGACTGGAATGAGCAGTTCTTC. As protein: CASRRDWNEQFF.

V usage is TRBV28 and J usage is TRBJ1-4, with 9 bases aligning to TRBD1. CDR3 length: 14 amino acids. Germline lookup yields CDR1 MDHEN and CDR2 SYDVKM. The V gene end was trimmed by 6 bases and the J gene end by 5 bases; junction bases not matched to a gene: 4. The CDR3 bases are TGTGCCAGCAGGCGGGGGACAGGGAATGAAAAACTGTTTTTT. Translating gives CASRRGTGNEKLFF.

J is TRBJ1-1 and V is TRBV12-3 or TRBV12-4, with TRBD1 matching over 8 bases. J was trimmed by 4 bases and V by 6 bases; bases with no gene match: 7. This CDR3 is built from 14 residues. CDR3 in DNA: TGTGCCAGCAGCCGAAACACAGGGGGCACTGAAGCTTTCTTT. Its translation: CASSRNTGGTEAFF.

The rearrangement links TRBV2 to TRBJ1-5, with D possibly TRBD1 on 5 matching bases. The CDR3 runs to 16 residues. The V and J ends lost 6 bases and 1 base respectively, with 16 bases between them. Germline values: CDR1 SNHLY, CDR2 FYNNEI. This CDR3 reads CASSPLGPGSNQPQHF. CDR3 coding DNA: TGTGCCAGCAGCCCTTTGGGGCCAGGGAGCAATCAGCCCCAGCATTTT.

The rearrangement links TRBV29-1 to TRBJ1-1; D is perhaps TRBD1 (5 bases). The germline V gene encodes CDR1 SQVTM and CDR2 ANQGSEA. The CDR3 is made up of 13 amino acids. V shed 6 bases and J shed 3 bases, with 14 bases lying between them. Here the CDR3 reads CSVALGGDTEAFF. CDR3 coding DNA: TGCAGCGTCGCCCTCGGAGGGGACACTGAAGCTTTCTTT.

This chain uses TRBV14 with TRBJ2-5; tentative D call: TRBD1 (6 bases). The J call may be incorrect, as the DNA end agrees better with TRBJ2-7. Germline-derived CDR1 and CDR2 are SGHDN and FVKESK. CDR3 size: 14 residues. The CDR3 DNA reads as TGTGCCAGCAGCCAAGAATTGGGGGCCGGCGAGCAGTACTTC. Protein sequence: CASSQELGAGEQYF.

The CDR3 DNA is TGCGCCAGCAGCTTGGAATTCCCAGCGCCTAACTATGGCTACACCTTC. It is translated as CASSLEFPAPNYGYTF. The J gene is TRBJ1-2, the V gene TRBV5-1; D is uncertain. Germline V gene lookup returns CDR1 SGHRS and CDR2 YFSETQ. The CDR3 sequence is 16 residues long. Deletions cut 0 bases from V and 0 bases from J, with 12 bases between. Together with reference TRBV5-1 and TRBJ1-2, the CDR3 gives the full variable domain: KAGVTQTPRYLIKTRGQQVTLSCSPISGHRSVSWYQQTPGQGLQFLFEYFSETQRNKGNFPGRFSGRQFSNSRSEMNVSTLELGDSALYLCASSLEFPAPNYGYTFGSGTRLTVV.

This clonotype was picked up a small number of times. The rearrangement uses TRBV6-2 or TRBV6-3 and TRBJ1-2, with TRBD1 as a possible D gene (5 bases). Germline loops: CDR1 MNHEY, CDR2 SVGEGT. V was shortened by 5 bases and J by 0 bases, with 16 bases between the two germline ends. The CDR3 is made up of 16 amino acids. CDR3 DNA: TGTGCCAGCAGTCACGGAGGGACCGCAGCTAACTATGGCTACACCTTC. Its translation is CASSHGGTAANYGYTF.

The V call is TRBV18, the J call TRBJ1-5; 12 bases fit TRBD1. The CDR3 spans 15 residues. V lost 6 bases, J lost 7 bases, and 7 bases stayed unmatched. Per the germline V gene, CDR1 is KGHSH and CDR2 is LQKENI. The CDR3 DNA reads TGTGCCAGCTCCACCGGGACAGGGGGCGGACAGCCCCAGCATTTT. Residues: CASSTGTGGGQPQHF.

The chain couples TRBV29-1 to TRBJ2-3, with 8 nucleotides matching TRBD2. There are 13 residues in the CDR3. V dropped 3 bases and J dropped 5; count of bases not matched to a gene: 4. The germline CDR1 and CDR2 sequences are SQVTM and ANQGSEA. The DNA of the CDR3 is TGCAGCGTTGAGTCCGGGAGGGGAGATACGCAGTATTTT. Its translation: CSVESGRGDTQYF.

This sequence joins TRBV4-3 and TRBJ1-2; TRBD1 aligns across 7 bases. CDR1 LGHNA and CDR2 YSLEER come from the germline V gene. The CDR3 has 15 amino acids. V gave up 2 bases and J gave up 3 bases; unmatched junction bases: 6. DNA for the CDR3: TGCGCCAGCAGCCAAACTTTAACAGGGGACTATGGCTACACCTTC. Translating gives CASSQTLTGDYGYTF.

V and J are TRBV12-5 and TRBJ2-5, with D hard to call. Germline V lookup: CDR1 LGHNT, CDR2 FRNRAP. The V gene lost 7 bases and the J gene lost 0 bases, with 6 bases spanning the gap. The CDR3 is 12 residues long. CDR3 loop: CASAVYQETQYF. DNA for the CDR3: TGTGCTAGTGCCGTCTACCAAGAGACCCAGTACTTC.

This clonotype has only a few counts. The chain's CDR3 is CASSREGMAYGYTF. The CDR3 region has the DNA TGTGCCAGCAGCAGAGAGGGAATGGCGTATGGCTACACCTTC. The J gene is TRBJ1-2, the V gene TRBV6-1; D gene unclear. Germline loops: CDR1 MNHNS, CDR2 SASEGT. Trimming removed 6 bases at V and 5 bases at J, with 16 bases between. CDR3 length equals 14 residues.